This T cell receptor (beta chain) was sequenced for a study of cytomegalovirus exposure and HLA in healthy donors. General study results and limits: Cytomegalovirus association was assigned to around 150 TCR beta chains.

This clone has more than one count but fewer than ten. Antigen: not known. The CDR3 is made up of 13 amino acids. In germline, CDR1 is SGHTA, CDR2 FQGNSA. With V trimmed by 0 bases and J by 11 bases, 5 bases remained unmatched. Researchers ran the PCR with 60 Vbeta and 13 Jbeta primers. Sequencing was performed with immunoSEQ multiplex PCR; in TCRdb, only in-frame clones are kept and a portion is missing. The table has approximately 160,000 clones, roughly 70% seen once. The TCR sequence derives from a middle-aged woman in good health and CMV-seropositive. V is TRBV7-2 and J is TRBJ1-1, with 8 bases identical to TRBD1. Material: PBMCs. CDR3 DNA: TGTGCCAGCAGCTTAGCGCAGGACAGGGAGGCTTTCTTT. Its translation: CASSLAQDREAFF.